Listed below are T cell receptor beta chains from one sample, sequenced in a study of cytomegalovirus exposure and HLA in healthy donors. Assay: immunoSEQ multiplex PCR; the TCRdb copy retains only in-frame clones and omits some. The data hold 200,000 or so clones, with less than 80% observed a single time. Sequencing was carried out using PBMCs. The receptor source for this set is a girl aged 2-9 years in good health and CMV-seronegative. The CDR3 runs from the conserved cysteine through the conserved F or W. The D gene is left open where the match is weak. Only part of the rows carry a size: once, few, many, or a class if the clone is expanded.

j_call: TRBJ2-1; v_call: TRBV7-9; clone_size: -; d_call: TRBD2; cdr3_nt: TGTTCCAGCAGCTTAGATTTTGGGACTAGCGGGAACAATGAGCAGTTCTTC; cdr3_aa: CSSSLDFGTSGNNEQFF
j_call: TRBJ1-1; v_call: TRBV11-3; clone_size: -; d_call: -; cdr3_nt: TGTGCCAGCAGCTTACAGGGGTATACTGAAGCTTTCTTT; cdr3_aa: CASSLQGYTEAFF
j_call: TRBJ2-2; v_call: TRBV5-6; clone_size: -; d_call: TRBD2; cdr3_nt: TGTGCCAGCAGCTCGACCGGGGGGGCCGGGGAGCTGTTTTTT; cdr3_aa: CASSSTGGAGELFF
j_call: TRBJ1-4; v_call: TRBV27; clone_size: few; d_call: -; cdr3_nt: TGTGCCAGCAGTGCCATACTCGCAACTAATGAAAAACTGTTTTTT; cdr3_aa: CASSAILATNEKLFF
j_call: TRBJ1-1; v_call: TRBV19; clone_size: -; d_call: -; cdr3_nt: TGTGCCATTAGGGCGGACAACTCCCCTGAAGCTTTCTTT; cdr3_aa: CAIRADNSPEAFF
j_call: TRBJ1-2; v_call: TRBV7-9; clone_size: -; d_call: TRBD1; cdr3_nt: TGTGCCAGCAGCCAAGGGACAGGGGTTTATGGCTACACCTTC; cdr3_aa: CASSQGTGVYGYTF
j_call: TRBJ2-7; v_call: TRBV27; clone_size: -; d_call: TRBD1; cdr3_nt: TGTGCCAGCAGTTTACGATCCTATCCGGGACAGGGGACCTACGAGCAGTACTTC; cdr3_aa: CASSLRSYPGQGTYEQYF
j_call: TRBJ2-7; v_call: TRBV29-1; clone_size: once; d_call: TRBD1; cdr3_nt: TGCAGCGTTGGAGCCCTCCTGGACAGGGGACGGCTCGAGCAGTACTTC; cdr3_aa: CSVGALLDRGRLEQYF
j_call: TRBJ1-6; v_call: TRBV6-1; clone_size: -; d_call: TRBD1; cdr3_nt: TGTGCCGGGACCCCGGGGACAGGGCTCTCACCCCTCCACTTT; cdr3_aa: CAGTPGTGLSPLHF
j_call: TRBJ1-1; v_call: TRBV11-2; clone_size: -; d_call: -; cdr3_nt: TGTGCCAGCAGTACAGGGATCACTGAAGCTTTCTTT; cdr3_aa: CASSTGITEAFF
j_call: TRBJ1-4; v_call: TRBV30; clone_size: -; d_call: -; cdr3_nt: TGTGCCTCCCTTCGGTTTGCTCAGGGAGGTGAAAAACTGTTTTTT; cdr3_aa: CASLRFAQGGEKLFF
j_call: TRBJ2-1; v_call: TRBV4-1; clone_size: -; d_call: TRBD2; cdr3_nt: TGCGCCAGCAGCCAAAGGGCGGGAGGCTACAATGAGCAGTTCTTC; cdr3_aa: CASSQRAGGYNEQFF
j_call: TRBJ2-5; v_call: TRBV5-1; clone_size: -; d_call: -; cdr3_nt: TGCGCCAGCAGCCCTAACTTGGAGACCCAGTACTTC; cdr3_aa: CASSPNLETQYF
j_call: TRBJ1-1; v_call: TRBV7-9; clone_size: once; d_call: TRBD1; cdr3_nt: TGTGCCAGCAGTTTAGGGCCAGACAGGGTCCTTCAGGCTGAAGCTTTCTTT; cdr3_aa: CASSLGPDRVLQAEAFF
j_call: TRBJ1-1; v_call: TRBV2; clone_size: once; d_call: -; cdr3_nt: TGTGCCAGCAGTGAGTTCTTGAGGGCGGACACTGAAGCTTTCTTT; cdr3_aa: CASSEFLRADTEAFF
j_call: TRBJ1-1; v_call: TRBV27; clone_size: few; d_call: -; cdr3_nt: TGTGCCAGCAACTCCCACCGGAACACTGAAGCTTTCTTT; cdr3_aa: CASNSHRNTEAFF
j_call: TRBJ2-7; v_call: TRBV9; clone_size: once; d_call: -; cdr3_nt: TGTGCCAGCAGCGTAGCGGTTGCTTCCTACGAGCAGTACTTC; cdr3_aa: CASSVAVASYEQYF